The next 29 T cell receptor beta chains were all read from a single sample in a study of shared clonotypes between healthy human individuals. The repertoire was sequenced with immunoSEQ multiplex PCR; TCRdb's copy has only in-frame clones and lacks some. The repertoire holds 560,000 or so clones, with about 96% as singletons. CD45RO-negative CD8 cells positively selected for CCR7 made up the naive population, which excluded terminally differentiated effector memory CD45RA+ cells. The source material was naive CD8+ T cells sorted from blood. The receptors were sampled from a woman aged 25-40 years in good health.

The chain links TRBV2 to TRBJ1-2, with 7 bases fitting TRBD1. CDR1 and CDR2 (germline): SNHLY, FYNNEI. This CDR3 spans 15 amino acids. Unmatched junction bases numbered 9, after V lost 1 base and J lost 7 bases. This CDR3 is CASSEVQGGVFGYTF. The CDR3 DNA is TGTGCCAGCAGTGAAGTGCAGGGGGGGGTTTTTGGCTACACCTTC.

The rearrangement uses TRBV27 and TRBJ1-2; no definite D call. This CDR3 region has 15 residues. The germline V gene encodes CDR1 MNHEY and CDR2 SMNVEV (reference sequence). V was cut by 2 bases and J by 5 bases, with 15 bases left in between. CDR3 region: CASSLGYGLGYGYTF. The CDR3 DNA sequence: TGTGCCAGCAGTTTAGGGTATGGGCTTGGGTATGGCTACACCTTC.

The genes are TRBV13 and TRBJ2-2; D is ambiguous. The CDR3 covers 13 residues. V shed 2 bases and J shed 3 bases, with 4 bases lying between them. In germline, CDR1 is PRHDT, CDR2 FYEKMQ (reference sequence). CDR3 region: CASSLPDTGELFF. The CDR3 DNA sequence: TGTGCCAGCAGCTTACCCGACACCGGGGAGCTGTTTTTT.

The chain recombines TRBV11-2 with TRBJ2-7; 7 bases map to TRBD1. The CDR3 has 18 amino acids. Germline V gene lookup returns CDR1 SGHAT and CDR2 FQNNGV. J was trimmed by 1 base and V by 0 bases; bases with no gene match: 12. CDR3 sequence (DNA): TGTGCCAGCAGCTTAGAGTTTCCGACAGGGTGGGGGTCCTACGAGCAGTACTTC. Its translation is CASSLEFPTGWGSYEQYF.

The rearrangement uses TRBV6-5 and TRBJ2-7; TRBD2 agrees at 13 bases. The CDR3 has 15 residues. CDR1 is MNHEY and CDR2 is SVGAGI in the germline V gene. The V segment lost 6 bases and the J segment 5 bases; nucleotides outside the gene matches: 7. The CDR3 loop is CASSYGLAGVDEQYF. The CDR3 bases are TGTGCCAGCAGCTACGGACTAGCGGGAGTAGACGAGCAGTACTTC.

The DNA for the CDR3 is TGTGCCAGCAGTCAGACAGGCGGCTACGAGCAGTACTTC. Translating gives CASSQTGGYEQYF. The genes are TRBV28 and TRBJ2-7; a weak D match, TRBD1 (6 bases). Germline assignment: CDR1 MDHEN and CDR2 SYDVKM. V was trimmed by 5 bases and J by 3 bases, leaving 11 bases between them. CDR3 length: 13 amino acids.

J is TRBJ2-7 and V is TRBV5-4, with 7 bases fitting TRBD2. Germline CDR1 and CDR2: SGHNT and YYREEE (reference sequence). V lost 2 bases and J lost 5; bases outside the gene matches: 7. This CDR3 comprises 14 residues. The CDR3 DNA reads TGTGCCAGCAGCTTACGGGGGGAATCCCACGAGCAGTACTTC. Its translation is CASSLRGESHEQYF.

V is TRBV6-1 and J is TRBJ2-1, with 7 bases identical to TRBD2. CDR1 is MNHNS and CDR2 is SASEGT in the germline V gene. This CDR3 has 15 amino acids. Unmatched junction bases numbered 4, after V lost 5 bases and J lost 0 bases. DNA for the CDR3: TGTGCCAGCAGTCGACGCGGGGGCTCCTACAATGAGCAGTTCTTC. Translating it yields CASSRRGGSYNEQFF.

The genes are TRBV28 and TRBJ1-2; a weak D match, TRBD1 (6 bases). This CDR3 contains 16 residues. The V end was cut by 3 bases, the J end by 7 bases, with 21 bases between. Looked up from germline, CDR1 is MDHEN and CDR2 is SYDVKM. The CDR3 DNA sequence: TGTGCCAGCAGTTTCTCAGAGGGGGGCGGAGGAGGTGGCTACACCTTC. This translates into CASSFSEGGGGGGYTF.

The chain uses TRBV5-1 and TRBJ2-1; TRBD2 matches at 9 bases. The germline CDR1 and CDR2 sequences are SGHRS and YFSETQ. The V segment lost 0 bases and the J segment 8 bases; nucleotides outside the gene matches: 12. The CDR3 is 17 residues long. In DNA, the CDR3 is TGCGCCAGCAGCTTGGTGCGTGTTAGCGGGAGTATCGATGAGCAGTTCTTC. Encoded protein: CASSLVRVSGSIDEQFF.

The CDR3 coding sequence is TGTGCCAGCAGCCAAGTGACATTACGATACAAAACCTACAATGAGCAGTTCTTC. Translation: CASSQVTLRYKTYNEQFF. The chain carries TRBV14 and TRBJ2-1; unclear D gene. Trimming removed 1 base from V and 2 bases from J, with 18 bases in between. CDR3 size: 18 residues. Germline values: CDR1 SGHDN, CDR2 FVKESK.

This rearrangement joins TRBV27 to TRBJ2-1, with D perhaps TRBD2 (5 bases). The V gene's germline CDR1 is MNHEY and CDR2 SMNVEV (reference sequence). The V end was cut by 4 bases, the J end by 10 bases, with 17 bases between. There are 14 residues in the CDR3. The CDR3 region is CASSWERGPLEQFF. CDR3 bases: TGTGCCAGCAGTTGGGAACGAGGGCCCCTGGAGCAGTTCTTC.

This clone was seen only once. The chain links TRBV7-9 to TRBJ2-1; no firm D call. The CDR3 is made up of 8 amino acids. Germline-derived CDR1 and CDR2 are SEHNR and FQNEAQ (reference sequence). Between the trimmed V and J ends, which lost 7 bases and 10 bases, there was a span of 2 bases. The CDR3 sequence is CASNEQFF. The CDR3 nucleotides read TGTGCCAGCAACGAGCAGTTCTTC. Drawing the rest from reference TRBV7-9 and TRBJ2-1, the complete variable domain is DTGVSQNPRHKITKRGQNVTFRCDPISEHNRLYWYRQTLGQGPEFLTYFQNEAQLEKSRLLSDRFSAERPKGSFSTLEIQRTEQGDSAMYLCASNEQFFGPGTRLTVL.

V is TRBV11-2 and J is TRBJ2-1, with unresolved D. Trimming shortened V by 4 bases and J by 9 bases, and 10 bases separated the two germline ends. This CDR3 comprises 12 residues. CDR1 is SGHAT and CDR2 is FQNNGV in the germline V gene. DNA of the CDR3: TGTGCCAGCAGCTACAGACTGGGTGAGCAGTTCTTC. Translated, it gives CASSYRLGEQFF.

This chain connects TRBV9 to TRBJ2-1; possible D gene TRBD1, 5 bases. V was clipped by 0 bases and J by 4 bases, with 14 bases between them. Germline assignment: CDR1 SGDLS and CDR2 YYNGEE. The CDR3 is 16 residues long. The CDR3 region is CASSVGPYRQYNEQFF. DNA for the CDR3: TGTGCCAGCAGCGTAGGTCCCTATAGACAGTACAATGAGCAGTTCTTC.

V and J are TRBV28 and TRBJ1-1; 8 bases match TRBD1. This CDR3 has 14 residues. Trimming cost V 4 bases and J 9 bases; bases outside gene matches: 10. Germline V gene sequence: CDR1 MDHEN, CDR2 SYDVKM. CDR3 DNA: TGTGCCAGCAGTTACTCCGGGACAGGAGTAAAAGCTTTCTTT. It codes for CASSYSGTGVKAFF.

V gene TRBV27 combines with J gene TRBJ2-7; weak D call: TRBD1 (5 bases). The CDR3 extends over 15 amino acids. V was pared by 6 bases and J by 8 bases, with 23 bases between. Per germline, CDR1 MNHEY and CDR2 SMNVEV (reference sequence). The CDR3 sequence is CASSQFMGLTVKQYF. As DNA, the CDR3 is TGTGCCAGCAGCCAATTTATGGGCCTGACAGTTAAGCAGTACTTC.

The chain is built from TRBV5-8 and TRBJ2-1, with TRBD2 matching 11 bases. Looked up from germline, CDR1 is SGHTS and CDR2 is YDEGEE. V lost 7 bases, J lost 12 bases, and 9 bases stayed unmatched. CDR3 length: 13 residues. The CDR3 DNA follows: TGTGCCAGCTATACTAGCGGGAGAGTGGGGCAGTTCTTC. It encodes CASYTSGRVGQFF. Based on the CDR3 plus reference TRBV5-8 and TRBJ2-1, the full variable domain is EAGVTQSPTHLIKTRGQQATLRCSPISGHTSVYWYQQALGLGLQFLLWYDEGEERNRGNFPPRFSGRQFPNYSSELNVNALELEDSALYLCASYTSGRVGQFFGPGTRLTVL.

The CDR3 loop is CSVGIAVSTDTQYF. Written as DNA, the CDR3 is TGCAGCGTTGGAATAGCGGTTAGCACAGATACGCAGTATTTT. V and J are TRBV29-1 and TRBJ2-3, with D possibly matching TRBD2 (6 bases). V lost 4 bases and J 0 bases, leaving 11 bases between the germline ends. Germline V gene data show CDR1 as SQVTM and CDR2 as ANQGSEA. The CDR3 covers 14 residues.

V is TRBV6-5 and J is TRBJ2-5; no clear D. Trimming took 1 base from V and 11 from J, leaving 8 bases between them. Per the germline V gene, CDR1 is MNHEY and CDR2 is SVGAGI. This CDR3 is built from 11 residues. Written as DNA, the CDR3 is TGTGCCAGCAGTTACTTGGGTGAGCAGTACTTC. It yields the protein CASSYLGEQYF.

The chain is built from TRBV27 and TRBJ2-7; no firm D call. Trimming shortened V by 7 bases and J by 1 base, and 11 bases separated the two germline ends. Germline V lookup: CDR1 MNHEY, CDR2 SMNVEV (reference sequence). The length of the CDR3 is 13 residues. CDR3 DNA: TGTGCCAGCACGGACCTTTCGTCCTACGAGCAGTACTTC. Protein sequence: CASTDLSSYEQYF.

The chain is built from TRBV5-4 and TRBJ2-7; no firm D call. Germline loops: CDR1 SGHNT, CDR2 YYREEE (reference sequence). Trimming left V 1 base short and J 1 base short, with 6 bases between. The length of the CDR3 is 13 residues. For the CDR3, the DNA is TGTGCCAGCAGCTTGTCCGAATCCTACGAGCAGTACTTC. It specifies CASSLSESYEQYF.

CDR3 residues: CASRPGTSAYNEQFF. Here the CDR3 DNA reads TGTGCCAGCCGACCCGGGACTAGCGCCTACAATGAGCAGTTCTTC. The chain employs TRBV6-5 and TRBJ2-1; 10 bases line up with TRBD2. Germline V gives CDR1 MNHEY, CDR2 SVGAGI. With 8 bases clipped from V and 2 bases from J, the junction kept 6 bases outside the gene matches. This CDR3 spans 15 amino acids.

This clone was seen a few times. The chain employs TRBV6-5 and TRBJ1-2; D not certain. V lost 2 bases and J lost 0, with 4 bases in between. This CDR3 is 13 amino acids long. Germline CDR1 is MNHEY and CDR2 is SVGAGI. DNA for the CDR3: TGTGCCAGCAGTTACCAGGCTAACTATGGCTACACCTTC. Amino acids: CASSYQANYGYTF.

The chain couples TRBV7-7 to TRBJ2-1; TRBD1 matches at 7 bases. V was pared by 1 base and J by 10 bases, with 10 bases of the junction left unmatched. The CDR3 has 15 amino acids. CDR1 and CDR2 from the germline V gene are SSHAT and FNYEAQ (reference sequence). The CDR3 loop is CASSLGTGIQWEQFF. The CDR3 DNA follows: TGTGCCAGCAGCTTAGGGACAGGAATACAATGGGAGCAGTTCTTC.

The chain combines TRBV10-1 with TRBJ2-1; D uncertain. Trimming stripped 3 bases from V and 5 bases from J, with 5 bases between. CDR1 is WNHNN and CDR2 is SYGVQD in the germline V gene (reference sequence). The CDR3 runs 12 residues. The CDR3 nucleotides are TGCGCCAGCAGTGACAGTAACAATGAGCAGTTCTTC. Encoded protein: CASSDSNNEQFF.

The chain combines TRBV27 with TRBJ2-1; maybe TRBD1 (5 bases). CDR1 and CDR2 from the germline V gene are MNHEY and SMNVEV (reference sequence). CDR3 length: 13 amino acids. The V end was cut by 1 base, the J end by 8 bases, with 9 bases between. The CDR3, as DNA: TGTGCCAGCAGTTTATTCCAGGGCGATGAGCAGTTCTTC. Translated, it gives CASSLFQGDEQFF.

The CDR3 spells CATTRWGGSQETQYF. For the CDR3, the DNA is TGTGCCACCACAAGGTGGGGGGGCAGCCAAGAGACCCAGTACTTC. The rearrangement links TRBV27 to TRBJ2-5, with TRBD2 as a possible D gene (7 bases). Germline CDR1 and CDR2: MNHEY and SMNVEV (reference sequence). Trimming shortened V by 10 bases and J by 1 base, and 19 bases separated the two germline ends. This CDR3 is 15 amino acids long.

This chain uses TRBV27 with TRBJ2-3; D possibly corresponds to TRBD1 (6 bases). Trimming removed 5 bases at V and 3 bases at J, with 21 bases between. The CDR3 length is 17 residues. Germline-derived CDR1 and CDR2 are MNHEY and SMNVEV (reference sequence). CDR3 region: CASSPQGFPGPTDTQYF. The CDR3 DNA follows: TGTGCCAGCAGTCCCCAGGGGTTCCCGGGCCCAACAGATACGCAGTATTTT.